This T cell receptor beta chain was recorded in a study of persistence of HIV-infected CD4 T cells. The germline gives CDR1 SGDLS, CDR2 YYNGEE. CDR3 length equals 14 residues. The V end lost 2 bases, the J end lost 3 bases, and 9 bases lay between the germline ends. Stimulation used about 9.2 ug/mL lysate from CMV-infected fibroblasts. CD40L/CD69 double-negative CD45RO-high memory CD4+ T cells were collected. Undetectable plasma HIV-1 RNA below 50 copies/mL lasted at least 4 years. Donors had CD4+ T cell counts above 400 cells/uL and were CMV-seropositive. Anti-CD28/CD49d costimulation, CD40-blocking antibody and enfuvirtide were given to CD8-depleted PBMCs for 15 to 20 hours. The libraries were made with immunoSEQ version 4 in survey mode. Measured with immunoSEQ multiplex PCR; TCRdb has only the in-frame clones, and not every one. Among 37,000 or so clones, approximately 84% were seen once, and the ten largest hold around 1.5%.

As to this clone: Its antigen is as yet unknown.

The receptor's source is an adult man with HIV who was CMV-seropositive. This rearrangement joins TRBV9 to TRBJ1-5, with D unresolved. Sequenced material: CD4+ T cells sorted from PBMCs after roughly 19-hour stimulation, taken from a patient who received antiretroviral therapy. CDR3 sequence: CASSVGPDNQPQHF. CDR3 DNA sequence: TGTGCCAGCAGCGTTGGGCCGGACAATCAGCCCCAGCATTTT. Full variable domain (remainder filled in from reference TRBV9 and TRBJ1-5): DSGVTQTPKHLITATGQRVTLRCSPRSGDLSVYWYQQSLDQGLQFLIQYYNGEERAKGNILERFSAQQFPDLHSELNLSSLELGDSALYFCASSVGPDNQPQHFGDGTRLSIL.